The next 23 T cell receptor beta chains were all read from a single sample in a study of memory CD4+ T cells and cytomegalovirus serostatus. Data came from immunoSEQ multiplex PCR; TCRdb stores just in-frame clones and leaves some out. The table has fewer than 40,000 clones, around three quarters seen once. Single viable CD3+CD4+CD8-CD45RO+ cells were sorted as the memory CD4+ T cells. The sample taken for sequencing was memory CD4+ T cells from blood. These receptors originate from an adult in good health and CMV-seropositive.

The chain is built from TRBV6-1 and TRBJ2-2, with D tentatively TRBD1 (5 bases). This CDR3 comprises 12 residues. V was cut by 5 bases and J by 6 bases, with 7 bases left in between. CDR1 and CDR2 (germline): MNHNS, SASEGT. The CDR3 reads CASSRQPGELFF. For the CDR3, the DNA is TGTGCCAGCAGTCGACAGCCCGGGGAGCTGTTTTTT.

This clone was seen once. The gene calls are TRBV19 and TRBJ1-2; D remains ambiguous. This CDR3 contains 11 residues. Germline CDR1 and CDR2: LNHDA and SQIVND (reference sequence). Trimming shortened V by 6 bases and J by 3 bases, and 5 bases separated the two germline ends. CDR3 sequence: CASRVHYGYTF. In DNA, the CDR3 is TGTGCCAGTAGAGTCCACTATGGCTACACCTTC.

This chain uses TRBV28 with TRBJ1-1; D remains ambiguous. The CDR3 has 14 amino acids. Germline assignment: CDR1 MDHEN and CDR2 SYDVKM. V dropped 3 bases and J dropped 1 base, with 9 bases sitting between them. This CDR3 is CASSFRLGNTEAFF. DNA of the CDR3: TGTGCCAGCAGTTTCCGGCTGGGGAACACTGAAGCTTTCTTT.

The chain employs TRBV7-3 and TRBJ2-1, with 15 bases lining up with TRBD2. CDR3 length: 15 amino acids. The V gene end was trimmed by 5 bases and the J gene end by 10 bases; junction bases not matched to a gene: 6. Germline V lookup: CDR1 SGHTA, CDR2 FQGTGA. The CDR3 spells CASSLPGLAGGEQFF. As DNA, the CDR3 is TGTGCCAGCAGCCTACCGGGACTAGCGGGAGGCGAGCAGTTCTTC.

This clone has only a few counts. This chain uses TRBV6-5 with TRBJ1-1, with D hard to call. The V end was cut by 1 base, the J end by 0 bases, with 3 bases between. Germline CDR1 MNHEY, CDR2 SVGAGI. The CDR3 contains 13 residues. The CDR3 DNA sequence: TGTGCCAGCAGTTACTTTATGAACACTGAAGCTTTCTTT. Translated: CASSYFMNTEAFF.

The chain carries TRBV7-2 and TRBJ2-5; 9 positions agree with TRBD2. Looked up from germline, CDR1 is SGHTA and CDR2 is FQGNSA. The V and J ends lost 8 bases and 4 bases, in that order; junction bases with no gene match: 8. The CDR3 loop spans 14 amino acids. The CDR3 loop is CASALGGGGETQYF. The CDR3 DNA follows: TGTGCCAGCGCGCTTGGCGGGGGGGGAGAGACCCAGTACTTC.

The count of this clone is one. The V call is TRBV6-5, the J call TRBJ2-7; a possible D gene is TRBD2 (7 bases). CDR1 and CDR2 from the germline V gene are MNHEY and SVGAGI. This CDR3 is 13 amino acids long. V lost 8 bases and J 7 bases, leaving 18 bases between the germline ends. The CDR3 coding sequence is TGTGCCAGCCGTGGGGGGGGCAGGGCTGAGCAGTACTTC. Amino acids: CASRGGGRAEQYF.

This chain joins TRBV23-1 and TRBJ1-1; D is uncertain. TRBV23-1 is placed among ORFs of uncertain function. Trimming left V 3 bases short and J 6 bases short, with 8 bases between. This CDR3 contains 12 residues. The CDR3 nucleotides are TGCGCCAGCAGTCATGTAGGTGCTGAAGCTTTCTTT. Protein product: CASSHVGAEAFF.

This chain links TRBV5-6 with TRBJ1-5; D gene unclear. Per germline, CDR1 SGHDT and CDR2 YYEEEE. CDR3 length equals 14 residues. V was clipped by 3 bases and J by 5 bases, with 12 bases between them. The CDR3 DNA is TGTGCCAGCAGCTCACGGACCAATTATCAGCCCCAGCATTTT. Amino acid sequence: CASSSRTNYQPQHF.

This clone was observed once. The CDR3 sequence: CASSLKVGSNYGYTF. In DNA form, the CDR3 reads TGTGCCAGCAGCTTGAAGGTTGGCAGTAACTATGGCTACACCTTC. V is TRBV5-6 and J is TRBJ1-2; D not certain. The CDR3 extends over 15 amino acids. Trimming pared 1 base from V and 1 base from J, leaving 11 bases between. CDR1 SGHDT and CDR2 YYEEEE come from the germline V gene.

This clone showed up just once. The rearrangement links TRBV28 to TRBJ2-1; 11 bases are a match to TRBD2. CDR1 is MDHEN, CDR2 SYDVKM, per germline. V lost 2 bases and J lost 10; bases outside the gene matches: 4. CDR3 length equals 14 residues. The DNA for the CDR3 is TGTGCCAGCAGTTTAACTAGCGGGAGAAGGGAGCAGTTCTTC. Amino acids: CASSLTSGRREQFF.

This clone was recorded once. The genes are TRBV21-1 and TRBJ1-2; the table calls TRBD1, which could not be checked here. TRBV21-1 is flagged as a pseudogene. CDR3 length equals 11 residues. CDR3 DNA: TGTGCCAGCAAGAGCAGGGTTGGCTACACCTTC. This sequence encodes CASKSRVGYTF.

The rearrangement links TRBV7-9 to TRBJ2-3; TRBD2 matches at 13 bases. V lost 4 bases to trimming and J lost 2 bases; unmatched junction nucleotides: 9. CDR1 SEHNR and CDR2 FQNEAQ come from the germline V gene (reference sequence). The CDR3 spans 18 residues. The CDR3 is CASSSSTSGRTLTDTQYF. CDR3 bases: TGTGCCAGCAGCTCATCGACTAGCGGGAGGACCCTCACAGATACGCAGTATTTT.

This clone was seen a handful of times. The J gene is TRBJ2-7, the V gene TRBV9, with 8 bases identical to TRBD2. V lost 2 bases, J lost 0 bases, and 4 bases stayed unmatched. Germline CDR1 is SGDLS and CDR2 is YYNGEE. This CDR3 has 15 amino acids. CDR3 amino acids: CASSVGGGTSYEQYF. As DNA, the CDR3 is TGTGCCAGCAGCGTCGGCGGGGGGACCTCCTACGAGCAGTACTTC.

This clone was picked up a small number of times. The chain joins TRBV4-3 to TRBJ1-1, with a possible D match to TRBD1 (5 bases). The CDR3 is 16 residues long. The V end lost 0 bases, the J end lost 3 bases, and 14 bases lay between the germline ends. Per the germline V gene, CDR1 is LGHNA and CDR2 is YSLEER. This CDR3 is CASSQERAGWDTEAFF. The CDR3 DNA sequence: TGCGCCAGCAGCCAAGAGAGGGCAGGGTGGGACACTGAAGCTTTCTTT.

The rearrangement links TRBV6-5 to TRBJ2-5; D may be TRBD1 (6 bases). The closer fit of TRBJ2-7 to the DNA end suggests the J call may be wrong. The CDR3 has 13 residues. CDR1 and CDR2 from the germline V gene are MNHEY and SVGAGI. CDR3 loop: CASKGELTYEQYF. CDR3 nucleotides: TGTGCCAGCAAGGGGGAATTGACCTACGAGCAGTACTTC.

This chain links TRBV27 with TRBJ1-1; D is possibly TRBD1 (6 bases). Between the trimmed V and J ends, which lost 6 bases and 3 bases, there was a span of 17 bases. Per germline, CDR1 MNHEY and CDR2 SMNVEV (reference sequence). This CDR3 comprises 15 residues. The CDR3 nucleotides are TGTGCCAGCAGCCTTACAGGGTTTTTGGACACTGAAGCTTTCTTT. Translating gives CASSLTGFLDTEAFF.

V and J are TRBV13 and TRBJ2-2; 7 bases are a match to TRBD2. There are 17 residues in the CDR3. The V segment lost 4 bases and the J segment 8 bases; nucleotides outside the gene matches: 16. The germline gives CDR1 PRHDT, CDR2 FYEKMQ (reference sequence). The CDR3 reads CASSSEGLAAGTGELFF. CDR3 in DNA: TGTGCCAGCAGCTCGGAGGGGCTAGCGGCAGGCACGGGGGAGCTGTTTTTT.

This clone was recorded only once. The chain couples TRBV10-3 to TRBJ1-1; 10 positions agree with TRBD1. V trimming: 3 bases; J trimming: 2 bases; junction bases outside the gene matches: 3. CDR3 size: 15 residues. The V gene's germline CDR1 is ENHRY and CDR2 SYGVKD. The CDR3 here is CAISEGQGENTEAFF. In nucleotides, the CDR3 is TGTGCCATCAGTGAAGGACAGGGGGAAAACACTGAAGCTTTCTTT.

V is TRBV10-2 and J is TRBJ2-3, with TRBD2 matching over 16 bases. Trimming cost V 1 base and J 4 bases; bases outside gene matches: 2. This CDR3 contains 17 residues. Germline V CDR1 and CDR2: WSHSY, SAAADI. CDR3 amino acids: CASSEWGLAGGPDTQYF. The CDR3 bases are TGCGCCAGCAGTGAGTGGGGACTAGCGGGGGGGCCAGATACGCAGTATTTT.

V gene TRBV5-6 combines with J gene TRBJ2-3; D gene unclear. CDR1 is SGHDT and CDR2 is YYEEEE in the germline V gene. The germline V and J ends were trimmed by 0 bases and 2 bases, with 10 bases remaining between them. There are 15 residues in the CDR3. The chain's CDR3 is CASSLAEDDTDTQYF. The CDR3 DNA sequence: TGTGCCAGCAGCTTGGCCGAGGACGACACAGATACGCAGTATTTT.

This clone was detected a few times. The rearrangement uses TRBV25-1 and TRBJ1-2; weak D call: TRBD1 (5 bases). The CDR3 extends over 12 amino acids. Deletions cut 4 bases from V and 6 bases from J, with 9 bases between. Germline V gives CDR1 MGHDK, CDR2 SYGVNS. CDR3 residues: CASSVGVNGYTF. Here the CDR3 DNA reads TGTGCCAGCAGTGTAGGGGTTAATGGCTACACCTTC.

This chain uses TRBV27 with TRBJ2-3; D remains unclear. Germline V lookup: CDR1 MNHEY, CDR2 SMNVEV (reference sequence). The CDR3 has 15 residues. Deletions cut 3 bases from V and 0 bases from J, with 10 bases between. The CDR3 bases are TGTGCCAGCAGTTTGATAATCGGGAGCACAGATACGCAGTATTTT. This translates into CASSLIIGSTDTQYF.